One and the same sample provided the 9 T cell receptor beta chains below, sequenced in a study of blood T cell repertoires in COVID-19. Repertoires were generated with immunoSEQ multiplex PCR, while TCRdb's copy carries only in-frame clones and drops some. There are approximately 50,000 clones in the sample; over 75% occur only once, and more than 20% lies in the top ten. The sample was peripheral blood. The receptor source for this set is a woman older than 75 with COVID-19, enrolled during active disease.

The rearrangement joins TRBV9 to TRBJ2-2; a weak D match, TRBD1 (5 bases). V shed 1 base and J shed 4 bases, with 8 bases lying between them. The CDR3 extends over 14 amino acids. CDR1 SGDLS and CDR2 YYNGEE come from the germline V gene. The CDR3 coding sequence is TGTGCCAGCAGCGTACAGGGCGGCACCGGGGAGCTGTTTTTT. Its protein is CASSVQGGTGELFF.

The chain has TRBV19 and TRBJ2-1; 7 bases fit TRBD2. V lost 3 bases to trimming and J lost 13 bases; unmatched junction nucleotides: 12. Looked up from germline, CDR1 is LNHDA and CDR2 is SQIVND (reference sequence). This CDR3 is 14 amino acids long. The CDR3 nucleotides read TGTGCCAGTAGTATCGGAGGACGGGGGGAGGGCCAGTTCTTC. This translates into CASSIGGRGEGQFF.

The genes are TRBV6-1 and TRBJ1-2; 11 positions agree with TRBD1. This CDR3 comprises 16 residues. V lost 3 bases and J lost 5; bases outside the gene matches: 8. CDR1 is MNHNS and CDR2 is SASEGT in the germline V gene. CDR3 sequence: CASSEGDRGFSYGYTF. As DNA, the CDR3 is TGTGCCAGCAGTGAGGGGGACAGGGGGTTTAGTTATGGCTACACCTTC.

The chain is built from TRBV29-1 and TRBJ2-1; a weak D match, TRBD1 (6 bases). Germline V gene lookup returns CDR1 SQVTM and CDR2 ANQGSEA. CDR3 size: 14 residues. V was pared by 4 bases and J by 0 bases, with 10 bases between. The CDR3 spells CSVVGTLSYNEQFF. The CDR3 nucleotides read TGCAGCGTTGTCGGGACACTCTCCTACAATGAGCAGTTCTTC.

This clone was observed a handful of times. The rearrangement joins TRBV7-2 to TRBJ1-1; D may be TRBD1 (5 bases). CDR1 is SGHTA and CDR2 is FQGNSA in the germline V gene. The V gene lost 3 bases and the J gene lost 1 base, with 9 bases spanning the gap. The CDR3 totals 14 residues. CDR3 coding DNA: TGTGCCAGCAGCTTTTTTACAGGGAACACTGAAGCTTTCTTT. This gives the protein CASSFFTGNTEAFF.

The chain has TRBV18 and TRBJ2-3; 10 bases align to TRBD2. Germline CDR1 reads KGHSH; CDR2 reads LQKENI. The J segment lost 12 bases and the V segment lost 2 bases, leaving 8 bases of the junction unmatched. This CDR3 has 14 amino acids. CDR3 sequence (DNA): TGTGCCAGCTCACCATTGAGAGCGGGAGGGCGTCAGTATTTT. Its translation is CASSPLRAGGRQYF.

V and J are TRBV7-6 and TRBJ2-2; no clear D gene. V lost 5 bases and J lost 0, with 10 bases in between. Germline V gene lookup returns CDR1 SGHVS and CDR2 FNYEAQ. The CDR3 has 15 amino acids. CDR3 residues: CASSALYANTGELFF. CDR3 bases: TGTGCCAGCAGCGCGTTGTACGCGAACACCGGGGAGCTGTTTTTT. The full variable domain, in which reference TRBV7-6 and TRBJ2-2 provide the parts outside the CDR3, is GAGVSQSPRYKVTKRGQDVALRCDPISGHVSLYWYRQALGQGPEFLTYFNYEAQQDKSGLPNDRFSAERPEGSISTLTIQRTEQRDSAMYRCASSALYANTGELFFGEGSRLTVL.

The rearrangement joins TRBV11-2 to TRBJ1-5; D may be TRBD1 (5 bases). This CDR3 spans 15 amino acids. Looked up from germline, CDR1 is SGHAT and CDR2 is FQNNGV. Trimming pared 1 base from V and 7 bases from J, leaving 14 bases between. CDR3 sequence reads: CASSLAGGGYQPQHF. CDR3 DNA: TGTGCCAGCAGCTTAGCTGGGGGGGGGTACCAGCCCCAGCATTTT.

This clone has only one observation. The chain carries TRBV7-2 and TRBJ2-7; TRBD2 matches 13 bases. Unmatched junction bases numbered 5, after V lost 5 bases and J lost 4 bases. This CDR3 region has 15 residues. Looked up from germline, CDR1 is SGHTA and CDR2 is FQGNSA. This chain's CDR3 is CASSLGLAGEYEQYF. The DNA for the CDR3 is TGTGCCAGCAGCCTCGGACTAGCGGGAGAGTACGAGCAGTACTTC.